This entry lists 29 T cell receptor beta chains sequenced from one sample in a study of PD-L1 blockade in urothelial cancer. Time point indicated: peripheral blood 6 weeks after treatment start. Sequenced by immunoSEQ multiplex PCR; TCRdb stores in-frame clones only, minus some. The sample has under 150,000 clones; 75% to 90% are singletons. The sequencing here drew on PBMCs, taken around atezolizumab (anti-PD-L1) treatment. The receptor set was obtained from a man aged 60-69 years with urothelial cancer.

The chain has TRBV18 and TRBJ2-1, with no clear D. Trimming took 1 base from V and 0 from J, leaving 10 bases between them. Germline V gene lookup returns CDR1 KGHSH and CDR2 LQKENI. This CDR3 is 16 amino acids long. The CDR3 DNA reads TGTGCCAGCTCACCACTCGGTCCGAGCTCCTACAATGAGCAGTTCTTC. Protein product: CASSPLGPSSYNEQFF. Together with reference TRBV18 and TRBJ2-1, the CDR3 gives the full variable domain: NAGVMQNPRHLVRRRGQEARLRCSPMKGHSHVYWYRQLPEEGLKFMVYLQKENIIDESGMPKERFSAEFPKEGPSILRIQQVVRGDSAAYFCASSPLGPSSYNEQFFGPGTRLTVL.

The V call is TRBV2, the J call TRBJ1-2; no clear D. The V and J ends lost 8 bases and 8 bases respectively, with 15 bases between them. Per the germline V gene, CDR1 is SNHLY and CDR2 is FYNNEI. The CDR3 is made up of 12 amino acids. The CDR3 region has the DNA TGTGCCAGCCCCGCGGGGAGAGACGGCTACACCTTC. Its protein is CASPAGRDGYTF. Together with reference TRBV2 and TRBJ1-2, the CDR3 gives the full variable domain: EPEVTQTPSHQVTQMGQEVILRCVPISNHLYFYWYRQILGQKVEFLVSFYNNEISEKSEIFDDQFSVERPDGSNFTLKIRSTKLEDSAMYFCASPAGRDGYTFGSGTRLTVV.

This clone has a single count. The rearrangement uses TRBV7-3 and TRBJ2-1; possibly TRBD2 for D (6 bases). The length of the CDR3 is 13 residues. V was trimmed by 0 bases and J by 9 bases, leaving 9 bases between them. Germline CDR1 SGHTA, CDR2 FQGTGA. DNA of the CDR3: TGTGCCAGCAGCTTAACAATGGGAGGTGAGCAGTTCTTC. As protein: CASSLTMGGEQFF.

The chain has TRBV9 and TRBJ2-6; 8 nucleotides match TRBD1. The CDR3 spans 19 residues. V lost 3 bases, J lost 4 bases, and 15 bases stayed unmatched. The germline V gene encodes CDR1 SGDLS and CDR2 YYNGEE. Here the CDR3 DNA reads TGTGCCAGCAGCGCGATGGGGGCAGGGGGCTTTGGAGGGGCCAACGTCCTGACTTTC. It encodes CASSAMGAGGFGGANVLTF. Full variable domain (rest looked up from reference TRBV9 and TRBJ2-6): DSGVTQTPKHLITATGQRVTLRCSPRSGDLSVYWYQQSLDQGLQFLIQYYNGEERAKGNILERFSAQQFPDLHSELNLSSLELGDSALYFCASSAMGAGGFGGANVLTFGAGSRLTVL.

CDR3 region: CATQFGTGNTGELFF. CDR3 in DNA: TGTGCCACCCAGTTCGGGACAGGGAACACCGGGGAGCTGTTTTTT. V is TRBV6-5 and J is TRBJ2-2, with TRBD1 identical over 8 bases. The germline V gene has CDR1 MNHEY and CDR2 SVGAGI. With V trimmed by 10 bases and J by 1 base, 8 bases remained unmatched. This CDR3 spans 15 amino acids.

This rearrangement joins TRBV5-6 to TRBJ2-5; 7 bases match TRBD1. J lost 0 bases, V lost 1 base, and 9 bases had no gene match. This CDR3 region has 17 residues. In germline, CDR1 is SGHDT, CDR2 YYEEEE. This chain's CDR3 is CASSLWSGGHYQETQYF. CDR3 nucleotide sequence: TGTGCCAGCAGCTTGTGGTCAGGGGGTCATTACCAAGAGACCCAGTACTTC.

The V gene is TRBV5-1, the J gene TRBJ2-1, with 8 bases aligning to TRBD1. This CDR3 spans 15 amino acids. The germline V gene has CDR1 SGHRS and CDR2 YFSETQ. V shed 1 base and J 6 bases; nucleotides not matched to a gene: 6. The CDR3, as DNA: TGCGCCAGCAGCTTGCCAGGGGGCTATCGCAATGAGCAGTTCTTC. It yields the protein CASSLPGGYRNEQFF.

DNA of the CDR3: TGTGCCAGCAGCCTCACAGGGTATGGCTACACCTTC. Translating gives CASSLTGYGYTF. The rearrangement joins TRBV28 to TRBJ1-2; the D gene is possibly TRBD1 (6 bases). The germline CDR1 and CDR2 sequences are MDHEN and SYDVKM. The CDR3 is 12 residues long. The germline V and J ends were trimmed by 6 bases and 5 bases, with 10 bases remaining between them.

V and J are TRBV6-6 and TRBJ2-7, with D uncertain. The V end lost 8 bases, the J end lost 0 bases, and 17 bases lay between the germline ends. Germline V gene sequence: CDR1 MNHNY, CDR2 SVGAGI (reference sequence). This CDR3 is built from 15 residues. The CDR3 DNA reads as TGTGCCAGCCGATCCGGTTCTGACTTCTCCTACGAGCAGTACTTC. Its protein product is CASRSGSDFSYEQYF.

The J gene is TRBJ2-7, the V gene TRBV29-1, with D perhaps TRBD1 (6 bases). Trimming cost V 5 bases and J 3 bases, with 8 bases left between them. Germline V lookup: CDR1 SQVTM, CDR2 ANQGSEA. This CDR3 has 11 amino acids. The CDR3 protein is CSVNRDYEQYF. For the CDR3, the DNA is TGCAGCGTTAACAGGGACTACGAGCAGTACTTC.

V usage is TRBV6-1 and J usage is TRBJ2-1; possible D gene TRBD1, 6 bases. Germline V gives CDR1 MNHNS, CDR2 SASEGT. This CDR3 is built from 17 residues. V was shortened by 4 bases and J by 4 bases, with 20 bases between the two germline ends. The CDR3 DNA follows: TGTGCCAGCAGTGTCGTTGTCAGGGGATCAATTTACAATGAGCAGTTCTTC. This translates into CASSVVVRGSIYNEQFF.

This chain joins TRBV27 and TRBJ2-7; 10 bases fit TRBD2. CDR1 is MNHEY and CDR2 is SMNVEV in the germline V gene (reference sequence). Trimming at V came to 2 bases and at J to 0 bases, leaving 7 bases not matched to a gene. The CDR3 consists of 17 residues. In DNA form, the CDR3 reads TGTGCCAGCAGTTTAGACCCTCCTAGCGGGAGCTCCTACGAGCAGTACTTC. It specifies CASSLDPPSGSSYEQYF.

The V gene is TRBV2, the J gene TRBJ2-1; TRBD1 aligns across 9 bases. After removal of 5 bases from V and 6 bases from J, the junction contained 8 bases not matched to a gene. Germline V gene sequence: CDR1 SNHLY, CDR2 FYNNEI. The CDR3 runs to 15 residues. The CDR3 reads CASSSGTGQVNEQFF. CDR3 sequence (DNA): TGTGCCAGCAGTTCCGGGACAGGGCAGGTCAATGAGCAGTTCTTC.

The chain combines TRBV30 with TRBJ2-1; 13 bases are a match to TRBD2. The J segment lost 6 bases and the V segment lost 2 bases, leaving 7 bases of the junction unmatched. The CDR3 extends over 16 amino acids. Germline loops: CDR1 GTSNPN, CDR2 SVGIG (reference sequence). CDR3 in DNA: TGTGCCTGGAGTTTCCGGACTAGCGGGAGATTCAATGAGCAGTTCTTC. Translating it yields CAWSFRTSGRFNEQFF. Filled out from reference TRBV30 and TRBJ2-1, the complete variable domain reads SQTIHQWPATLVQPVGSPLSLECTVEGTSNPNLYWYRQAAGRGLQLLFYSVGIGQISSEVPQNLSASRPQDRQFILSSKKLLLSDSGFYLCAWSFRTSGRFNEQFFGPGTRLTVL.

This chain connects TRBV19 to TRBJ2-7; the match to TRBD2 covers 8 bases. With 0 bases clipped from V and 3 bases from J, the junction kept 10 bases outside the gene matches. This CDR3 spans 17 amino acids. CDR1 is LNHDA, CDR2 SQIVND, per germline (reference sequence). This CDR3 reads CASSIDGLASGHYEQYF. In DNA, the CDR3 is TGTGCCAGTAGTATAGATGGGTTGGCTAGCGGGCACTACGAGCAGTACTTC.

This chain connects TRBV5-4 to TRBJ2-2, with 7 bases aligning to TRBD2. This CDR3 comprises 18 residues. CDR1 is SGHNT, CDR2 YYREEE, per germline (reference sequence). V trimming: 2 bases; J trimming: 0 bases; junction bases outside the gene matches: 10. The CDR3 protein is CASSLGLGGPANTGELFF. DNA for the CDR3: TGTGCCAGCAGCTTAGGACTAGGCGGTCCCGCGAACACCGGGGAGCTGTTTTTT.

V is TRBV18 and J is TRBJ1-5, with D perhaps TRBD1 (5 bases). From germline, CDR1 is KGHSH and CDR2 LQKENI. V lost 4 bases and J 8 bases, leaving 18 bases between the germline ends. The CDR3 runs 15 residues. The CDR3 DNA reads as TGTGCCAGCTCACTTTTTCCCAGGGTGTTGGAGCCCCAGCATTTT. Protein sequence: CASSLFPRVLEPQHF.

This rearrangement joins TRBV7-3 to TRBJ1-5, with a possible D match to TRBD1 (5 bases). V was pared by 3 bases and J by 3 bases, with 6 bases between. CDR1 SGHTA and CDR2 FQGTGA come from the germline V gene. The CDR3 length is 13 residues. The CDR3 loop reads CASSLGPNQPQHF. The CDR3 DNA is TGTGCCAGCAGCTTGGGGCCCAATCAGCCCCAGCATTTT.

This chain links TRBV9 with TRBJ2-1; 10 bases align to TRBD2. Germline V gene data show CDR1 as SGDLS and CDR2 as YYNGEE. V lost 2 bases and J lost 5; bases outside the gene matches: 7. CDR3 size: 16 residues. This chain's CDR3 is CASSVLGAGGHNEQFF. The DNA for the CDR3 is TGTGCCAGCAGCGTCCTCGGAGCGGGGGGGCACAATGAGCAGTTCTTC.

V and J are TRBV19 and TRBJ1-3; unclear D gene. Trimming took 3 bases from V and 13 from J, leaving 13 bases between them. This CDR3 is 12 amino acids long. Germline values: CDR1 LNHDA, CDR2 SQIVND (reference sequence). The CDR3 DNA reads as TGTGCCAGTAGTATTAAGGTGGTGAGGATATATTTT. Translation: CASSIKVVRIYF.

The rearrangement uses TRBV10-3 and TRBJ2-7, with a weak D call TRBD2 (5 bases). From germline, CDR1 is ENHRY and CDR2 SYGVKD. CDR3 length: 16 amino acids. The V gene lost 7 bases and the J gene lost 1 base, with 20 bases spanning the gap. The CDR3 region is CAITGTRDRASYEQYF. The CDR3 DNA is TGTGCCATCACCGGAACCCGGGATCGGGCGTCCTACGAGCAGTACTTC.

This CDR3 is CASSPGGAQVYTF. CDR3 coding DNA: TGTGCCAGCTCACCGGGCGGGGCGCAAGTGTACACCTTC. V gene TRBV18 combines with J gene TRBJ1-2, with D maybe TRBD1 (5 bases). The CDR3 covers 13 residues. V was trimmed by 3 bases and J by 11 bases, leaving 16 bases between them. The germline CDR1 and CDR2 sequences are KGHSH and LQKENI.

The chain is built from TRBV27 and TRBJ2-7; the match to TRBD2 covers 15 bases. Unmatched junction bases numbered 8, after V lost 4 bases and J lost 4 bases. The CDR3 is 17 amino acids. CDR1 and CDR2 (germline): MNHEY, SMNVEV (reference sequence). The CDR3 nucleotides are TGTGCCAGCAGTTCCCGGACTAGCGGGGGGGCTCGTTACGAGCAGTACTTC. Encoded protein: CASSSRTSGGARYEQYF.

The chain is built from TRBV7-9 and TRBJ2-3, with D unclear. This CDR3 region has 12 residues. Germline V lookup: CDR1 SEHNR, CDR2 FQNEAQ (reference sequence). With 2 bases removed from V and 6 bases from J, the gap between germline ends came to 6 bases. DNA for the CDR3: TGTGCCAGCAGCTTATATCGGGATACGCAGTATTTT. This encodes CASSLYRDTQYF.

The V and J genes are TRBV5-1 and TRBJ2-1; TRBD2 matches 13 bases. V lost 4 bases and J lost 6; bases outside the gene matches: 4. CDR3 length: 15 residues. Germline CDR1 is SGHRS and CDR2 is YFSETQ. CDR3 in DNA: TGCGCCAGCAGCACGACTAGCGGGGGGCTCAATGAGCAGTTCTTC. It encodes CASSTTSGGLNEQFF.

The CDR3 loop reads CARSLKVRRVKYQDTGELFF. DNA for the CDR3: TGTGCCAGAAGCTTGAAGGTAAGGCGGGTTAAATACCAAGACACCGGGGAGCTGTTTTTT. The gene calls are TRBV5-3 and TRBJ2-2, with a possible D match to TRBD2 (5 bases). TRBV5-3 qualifies as an ORF whose function is uncertain. V lost 1 base and J lost 3, with 25 bases in between. The CDR3 covers 20 residues.

The V call is TRBV7-3, the J call TRBJ2-7; D is undetermined. Trimming shortened V by 5 bases and J by 1 base, and 12 bases separated the two germline ends. The CDR3 extends over 14 amino acids. The V gene's germline CDR1 is SGHTA and CDR2 FQGTGA. CDR3 region: CASSPLESSYEQYF. In DNA, the CDR3 is TGTGCCAGCAGCCCACTCGAGTCGTCCTACGAGCAGTACTTC. The entire variable domain, with the rest obtained from reference TRBV7-3 and TRBJ2-7, is as follows: GAGVSQTPSNKVTEKGKYVELRCDPISGHTALYWYRQSLGQGPEFLIYFQGTGAADDSGLPNDRFFAVRPEGSVSTLKIQRTERGDSAVYLCASSPLESSYEQYFGPGTRLTVT.

Concerning this clone: One junction end disagrees with the germline gene, perhaps due to a read error. The chain couples TRBV5-1 to TRBJ1-1; TRBD1 matches 7 bases. Germline V lookup: CDR1 SGHRS, CDR2 YFSETQ. The CDR3 runs to 13 residues. The CDR3 nucleotides are TGTGCCAGCAGCATGGACAGGAGTACTGAAGCTTTCTTT. Translating it yields CASSMDRSTEAFF.

This chain connects TRBV6-5 to TRBJ1-1; D unclear. The germline V gene has CDR1 MNHEY and CDR2 SVGAGI. This CDR3 spans 15 amino acids. V was trimmed by 1 base and J by 6 bases, leaving 15 bases between them. The CDR3 loop is CASSYYPSLPPEAFF. CDR3 sequence (DNA): TGTGCCAGCAGTTACTATCCGTCCCTACCACCTGAAGCTTTCTTT.